Listed here are 26 T cell receptor beta chains from one sample, sequenced in a study of vaccination effects on CD4 cells after COVID-19. Culture proceeded for more than 8 days, and CD4+ T cells were then isolated. Their target antigens are unknown. Libraries were prepared by immunoSEQ multiplex PCR; TCRdb keeps only in-frame clonotypes and omits some of them. The table has approximately 45,000 clones, approximately 74% seen once; the top ten hold roughly 7.8%. Specimen: CD4+ T cells from PBMCs cultured without peptide, collected before COVID-19 vaccination. These receptors all come from a human donor who had a prior SARS-CoV-2 infection.

This clone was observed a handful of times. The rearrangement links TRBV4-1 to TRBJ2-1; 14 bases are shared with TRBD2. Per the germline V gene, CDR1 is MGHRA and CDR2 is YSYEKL. This CDR3 comprises 18 residues. The trim removed 4 bases at V and 5 bases at J, leaving 10 bases unmatched. CDR3 residues: CASSRGLAGGRGNNEQFF. The CDR3 nucleotides are TGCGCCAGCAGCCGCGGACTAGCGGGGGGCCGGGGGAACAATGAGCAGTTCTTC.

In this sample, this clone turned up a few times. The chain carries TRBV13 and TRBJ2-7, with D possibly TRBD2 on 6 matching bases. V lost 3 bases to trimming and J lost 5 bases, with 14 bases between them. The CDR3 sequence is 14 residues long. Germline V gene data show CDR1 as PRHDT and CDR2 as FYEKMQ (reference sequence). In DNA form, the CDR3 reads TGTGCCAGCAGCTTCGGGGGAGTAAGCGACGAGCAGTACTTC. It encodes CASSFGGVSDEQYF.

This chain links TRBV2 with TRBJ1-5, with TRBD1 matching 9 bases. Germline V CDR1 and CDR2: SNHLY, FYNNEI. This CDR3 is built from 14 residues. V was clipped by 9 bases and J by 3 bases; unmatched bases: 6. The CDR3 is CASNRGPINQPQHF. CDR3 in DNA: TGTGCCAGTAACAGGGGGCCTATCAATCAGCCCCAGCATTTT.

V gene TRBV9 combines with J gene TRBJ2-2; 7 nucleotides match TRBD1. V gave up 4 bases and J gave up 6 bases; unmatched junction bases: 15. The CDR3 length is 17 residues. CDR1 SGDLS and CDR2 YYNGEE come from the germline V gene. CDR3 region: CASSPRDRQSWAGELFF. CDR3 nucleotide sequence: TGTGCCAGCAGCCCCCGGGACAGACAATCCTGGGCCGGGGAGCTGTTTTTT. The variable domain in full, with the rest retrieved from reference TRBV9 and TRBJ2-2, is DSGVTQTPKHLITATGQRVTLRCSPRSGDLSVYWYQQSLDQGLQFLIQYYNGEERAKGNILERFSAQQFPDLHSELNLSSLELGDSALYFCASSPRDRQSWAGELFFGEGSRLTVL.

The chain couples TRBV3-1 (or the pseudogene TRBV3-2) to TRBJ2-5; unclear D gene. This CDR3 has 13 amino acids. Germline CDR1 is LGHDT and CDR2 is YNNKEL (reference sequence). Deletions cut 0 bases from V and 2 bases from J, with 4 bases between. Here the CDR3 reads CASSQEWQETQYF. The DNA for the CDR3 is TGTGCCAGCAGCCAAGAGTGGCAAGAGACCCAGTACTTC.

The chain employs TRBV7-9 and TRBJ2-5; tentatively, D is TRBD1 or TRBD2 (5 bases each). The CDR3 totals 16 residues. V was pared by 2 bases and J by 5 bases, with 18 bases between. Germline V gene data show CDR1 as SEHNR and CDR2 as FQNEAQ (reference sequence). CDR3 DNA: TGTGCCAGCAGCTTATATGGGGCAGGGAGATCCGAGACCCAGTACTTC. This translates into CASSLYGAGRSETQYF. Full variable domain (rest looked up from reference TRBV7-9 and TRBJ2-5): DTGVSQNPRHKITKRGQNVTFRCDPISEHNRLYWYRQTLGQGPEFLTYFQNEAQLEKSRLLSDRFSAERPKGSFSTLEIQRTEQGDSAMYLCASSLYGAGRSETQYFGPGTRLLVL.

V usage is TRBV30 and J usage is TRBJ2-7; D remains ambiguous. Germline CDR1 reads GTSNPN; CDR2 reads SVGIG (reference sequence). The CDR3 extends over 12 amino acids. Trimming left V 0 bases short and J 4 bases short, with 7 bases between. The CDR3 protein is CAWSVSGYEQYF. The CDR3 DNA is TGTGCCTGGAGTGTATCCGGGTACGAGCAGTACTTC.

This clone has only a few counts. J is TRBJ2-3 and V is TRBV5-1; no definite D call. Trimming stripped 2 bases from V and 1 base from J, with 5 bases between. From germline, CDR1 is SGHRS and CDR2 YFSETQ. The CDR3 sequence is 13 residues long. The CDR3 spells CASSFSGTDTQYF. CDR3 nucleotide sequence: TGCGCCAGCAGCTTTTCTGGCACAGATACGCAGTATTTT.

The chain carries TRBV7-3 and TRBJ1-1, with TRBD1 matching over 7 bases. Germline lookup yields CDR1 SGHTA and CDR2 FQGTGA. The V gene end was trimmed by 3 bases and the J gene end by 5 bases; junction bases not matched to a gene: 3. The CDR3 length is 13 residues. The CDR3 DNA follows: TGTGCCAGCAGCTTCTCGACAGGGACTGAAGCTTTCTTT. It translates to CASSFSTGTEAFF.

This chain links TRBV4-1 with TRBJ1-1, with no clear D. Per germline, CDR1 MGHRA and CDR2 YSYEKL. This CDR3 is 15 amino acids long. The V gene lost 6 bases and the J gene lost 0 bases, with 14 bases spanning the gap. The CDR3 loop reads CASSRVDGMNTEAFF. Written as DNA, the CDR3 is TGCGCCAGCAGTCGGGTTGACGGTATGAACACTGAAGCTTTCTTT.

The rearrangement joins TRBV7-2 to TRBJ2-5, with TRBD1 matching 7 bases. Germline values: CDR1 SGHTA, CDR2 FQGNSA. The CDR3 is 18 amino acids. With 4 bases clipped from V and 2 bases from J, the junction kept 16 bases outside the gene matches. In DNA form, the CDR3 reads TGTGCCAGCAGCTCCCGACAGGGCCACCCGGTACTTCAAGAGACCCAGTACTTC. The encoded protein is CASSSRQGHPVLQETQYF. The full variable domain, rest sourced from reference TRBV7-2 and TRBJ2-5, is GAGVSQSPSNKVTEKGKDVELRCDPISGHTALYWYRQSLGQGLEFLIYFQGNSAPDKSGLPSDRFSAERTGGSVSTLTIQRTQQEDSAVYLCASSSRQGHPVLQETQYFGPGTRLLVL.

This sequence joins TRBV7-2 and TRBJ1-5, with 10 bases aligning to TRBD1. The ends lost 5 bases at V and 5 bases at J; junction bases unmatched: 6. This CDR3 has 15 amino acids. Germline loops: CDR1 SGHTA, CDR2 FQGNSA. The CDR3 coding sequence is TGTGCCAGCAGCCCGGGACAGGGGTCGCATCAGCCCCAGCATTTT. Protein: CASSPGQGSHQPQHF.

As DNA, the CDR3 is TGTGCCAGCAGTGATTTCGTTTTGACCTCCTACGAGCAGTACTTC. It specifies CASSDFVLTSYEQYF. V is TRBV6-1 and J is TRBJ2-7, with D unclear. The V gene lost 3 bases and the J gene lost 0 bases, with 12 bases spanning the gap. In germline, CDR1 is MNHNS, CDR2 SASEGT. The CDR3 extends over 15 amino acids.

The J gene is TRBJ2-5, the V gene TRBV19; D possibly corresponds to TRBD1 (6 bases). The CDR3 sequence is 15 residues long. CDR1 is LNHDA, CDR2 SQIVND, per germline (reference sequence). Trimming removed 3 bases from V and 4 bases from J, with 15 bases in between. CDR3 residues: CASSISTGMRETQYF. The DNA of the CDR3 is TGTGCCAGTAGTATTTCCACAGGGATGAGAGAGACCCAGTACTTC.

The V call is TRBV11-2, the J call TRBJ2-3; 8 nucleotides line up with TRBD2. Germline CDR1 and CDR2: SGHAT and FQNNGV. J gave up 2 bases and V 5 bases, and 9 bases lay outside the gene matches. The CDR3 loop spans 16 amino acids. The DNA for the CDR3 is TGTGCCAGCAGCATAGCTGCGGGGGGATCCACAGATACGCAGTATTTT. It codes for CASSIAAGGSTDTQYF.

The chain has TRBV2 and TRBJ2-7; TRBD1 matches 7 bases. Per germline, CDR1 SNHLY and CDR2 FYNNEI. V trimming: 6 bases; J trimming: 2 bases; junction bases outside the gene matches: 13. This CDR3 comprises 16 residues. The CDR3 sequence: CASRKGGGTDAYEQYF. The DNA for the CDR3 is TGTGCCAGCAGGAAGGGTGGTGGGACAGATGCCTACGAGCAGTACTTC. Looking up the rest from reference TRBV2 and TRBJ2-7 gives the full variable domain: EPEVTQTPSHQVTQMGQEVILRCVPISNHLYFYWYRQILGQKVEFLVSFYNNEISEKSEIFDDQFSVERPDGSNFTLKIRSTKLEDSAMYFCASRKGGGTDAYEQYFGPGTRLTVT.

The chain is built from TRBV6-2 or TRBV6-3 and TRBJ2-3, with no clear D. Germline CDR1 is MNHEY and CDR2 is SVGEGT. V was clipped by 4 bases and J by 1 base, with 9 bases between them. The CDR3 consists of 14 residues. The CDR3 DNA reads as TGTGCCAGCAGTTGGCTTCGGGGCACAGATACGCAGTATTTT. Protein: CASSWLRGTDTQYF.

The chain combines TRBV18 with TRBJ2-6; D remains unclear. Germline V gene data show CDR1 as KGHSH and CDR2 as LQKENI. Trimming removed 2 bases from V and 1 base from J, with 6 bases in between. The CDR3 is 15 amino acids. DNA of the CDR3: TGTGCCAGCTCACCAATAGGGTCTGGGGCCAACGTCCTGACTTTC. As protein: CASSPIGSGANVLTF.

The chain uses TRBV5-4 and TRBJ2-7; TRBD2 matches 7 bases. This CDR3 comprises 15 residues. The V gene end was trimmed by 4 bases and the J gene end by 3 bases; junction bases not matched to a gene: 10. Germline-derived CDR1 and CDR2 are SGHNT and YYREEE (reference sequence). The CDR3 is CASSEAGSHLYEQYF. In DNA form, the CDR3 reads TGTGCCAGCAGCGAAGCGGGGTCTCACCTCTACGAGCAGTACTTC.

The chain recombines TRBV10-2 with TRBJ2-2, with D perhaps being TRBD1 or TRBD2 (6 bases each). Germline CDR1 WSHSY, CDR2 SAAADI. V lost 8 bases and J lost 3, with 10 bases in between. The CDR3 has 13 residues. CDR3 protein: CASYGGHTGELFF. The CDR3 DNA is TGCGCCAGCTACGGGGGCCACACCGGGGAGCTGTTTTTT.

V is TRBV6-5 and J is TRBJ2-7, with 7 positions matching TRBD1. The germline gives CDR1 MNHEY, CDR2 SVGAGI. Trimming took 10 bases from V and 2 from J; bases not matched to a gene: 11. This CDR3 has 14 residues. CDR3 sequence reads: CATTTDRVAYEQYF. The DNA of the CDR3 is TGTGCCACCACAACAGACAGGGTTGCCTACGAGCAGTACTTC.

This chain uses TRBV18 with TRBJ2-2; possible D gene TRBD2, 6 bases. The CDR3 spans 16 residues. The germline CDR1 and CDR2 sequences are KGHSH and LQKENI. The V gene lost 5 bases and the J gene lost 2 bases, with 15 bases spanning the gap. CDR3 bases: TGTGCCAGCTCAAGGGGTCAGCGGGCCAACACCGGGGAGCTGTTTTTT. It codes for CASSRGQRANTGELFF.

Only a few counts were recorded for this clone. V usage is TRBV9 and J usage is TRBJ1-2; D is undetermined. The length of the CDR3 is 14 residues. V was trimmed by 0 bases and J by 7 bases, leaving 13 bases between them. The germline CDR1 and CDR2 sequences are SGDLS and YYNGEE. The CDR3 loop reads CASSVDPLLGGYTF. The CDR3 region has the DNA TGTGCCAGCAGCGTAGATCCACTTTTAGGTGGCTACACCTTC.

J is TRBJ2-1 and V is TRBV7-2; TRBD2 might be the D (6 bases). Germline V gives CDR1 SGHTA, CDR2 FQGNSA. This CDR3 is 13 amino acids long. V was clipped by 5 bases and J by 8 bases, with 13 bases between them. CDR3 loop: CASSGRLGDEQFF. In DNA, the CDR3 is TGTGCCAGCAGCGGGCGACTAGGCGATGAGCAGTTCTTC.

The chain combines TRBV7-2 with TRBJ2-3; possible D gene TRBD1, 5 bases. The V gene lost 3 bases and the J gene lost 2 bases, with 12 bases spanning the gap. The CDR3 is made up of 15 amino acids. Germline V gives CDR1 SGHTA, CDR2 FQGNSA. This CDR3 is CASSLTGHHTDTQYF. As DNA, the CDR3 is TGTGCCAGCAGCTTGACTGGACATCACACAGATACGCAGTATTTT.

V is TRBV9 and J is TRBJ2-3; 7 bases line up with TRBD2. This CDR3 has 17 residues. CDR1 and CDR2 (germline): SGDLS, YYNGEE. Unmatched junction bases numbered 8, after V lost 0 bases and J lost 1 base. CDR3 loop: CASSVGPSGDRTDTQYF. The DNA of the CDR3 is TGTGCCAGCAGCGTAGGTCCGAGCGGGGACCGCACAGATACGCAGTATTTT.